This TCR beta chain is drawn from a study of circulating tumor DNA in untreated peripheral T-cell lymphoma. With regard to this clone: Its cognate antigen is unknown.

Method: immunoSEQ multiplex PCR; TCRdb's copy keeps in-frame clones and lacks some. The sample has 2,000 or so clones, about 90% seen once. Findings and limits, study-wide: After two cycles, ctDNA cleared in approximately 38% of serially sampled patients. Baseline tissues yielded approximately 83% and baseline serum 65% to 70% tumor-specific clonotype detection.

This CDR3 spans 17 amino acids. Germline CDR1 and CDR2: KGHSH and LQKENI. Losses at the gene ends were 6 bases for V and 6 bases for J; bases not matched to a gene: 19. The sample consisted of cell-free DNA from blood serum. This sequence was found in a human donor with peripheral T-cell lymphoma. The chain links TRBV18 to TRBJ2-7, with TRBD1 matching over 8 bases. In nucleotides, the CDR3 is TGTGCCAGCTCCCCAAGAAGCAAGGGACAGGAGGCAAGCGAGCAGTACTTC. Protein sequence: CASSPRSKGQEASEQYF.